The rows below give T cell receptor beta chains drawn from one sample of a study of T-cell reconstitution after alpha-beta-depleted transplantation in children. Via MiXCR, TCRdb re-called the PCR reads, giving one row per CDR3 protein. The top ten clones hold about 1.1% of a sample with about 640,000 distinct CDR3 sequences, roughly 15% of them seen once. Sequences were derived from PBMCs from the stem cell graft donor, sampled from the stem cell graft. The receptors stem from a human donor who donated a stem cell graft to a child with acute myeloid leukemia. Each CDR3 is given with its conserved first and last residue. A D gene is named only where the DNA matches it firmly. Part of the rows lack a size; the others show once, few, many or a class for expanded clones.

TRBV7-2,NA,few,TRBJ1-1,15,TGTGCCAGCAGCTGGGCCGGGGCCAAGAACACTGAAGCTTTCTTT,CASSWAGAKNTEAFF
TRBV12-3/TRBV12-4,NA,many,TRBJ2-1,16,TGTGCCAGCAGTTTAGGTCAGGGTACGGTTTACAATGAGCAGTTCTTC,CASSLGQGTVYNEQFF
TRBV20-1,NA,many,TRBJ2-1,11,TGCAGTGCTCGGACAGTCTATGAGCAGTTCTTC,CSARTVYEQFF
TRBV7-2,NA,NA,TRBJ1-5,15,TGTGCCAGCAGCGACGGTCGGGGTAGTAGTCAGCCCCAGCATTTT,CASSDGRGSSQPQHF
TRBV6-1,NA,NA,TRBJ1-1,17,TGTGCCAGCAGCCTCAGCCTTATGGCTCTCTCAAACACTGAAGCTTTCTTT,CASSLSLMALSNTEAFF
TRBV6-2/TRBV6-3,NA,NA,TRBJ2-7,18,TGTGCCAGCAGCCCACGGCCCCAGGGCGGGGTCAGATTGAACGAGCAGTACTTC,CASSPRPQGGVRLNEQYF
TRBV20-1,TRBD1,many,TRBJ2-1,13,TGCAGTGCTGAGGCAGGGGGTAAAGATGAGCAGTTCTTC,CSAEAGGKDEQFF
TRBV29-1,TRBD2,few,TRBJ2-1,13,TGCAGCGTTGAGCCGGGGACTAGCTTAATGCAGTTCTTC,CSVEPGTSLMQFF
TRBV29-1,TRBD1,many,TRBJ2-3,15,TGCAGCGCACGGACAGGGCAAAGGAACACAGATACGCAGTATTTT,CSARTGQRNTDTQYF
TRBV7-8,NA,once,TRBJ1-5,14,TGTGCCAGCAGCTCCGACAGGAATAATCAGCCCCAGCATTTT,CASSSDRNNQPQHF
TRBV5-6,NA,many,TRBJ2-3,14,TGTGCCAGCAGCTTGGACATCGCGGGAGATACGCAGTATTTT,CASSLDIAGDTQYF
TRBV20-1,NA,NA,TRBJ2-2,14,TGCAGTGCCTCGATCCAGGGGCCTACCGGGGAGCTGTTTTTT,CSASIQGPTGELFF
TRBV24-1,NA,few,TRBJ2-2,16,TGTGCCACCAGTGATTTTCAACAGGGAGGCACCGGGGAGCTGTTTTTT,CATSDFQQGGTGELFF
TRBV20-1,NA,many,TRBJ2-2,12,TGCAGTGCGGCTGGGGAGGCCGGGGAGCTGTTTTTT,CSAAGEAGELFF
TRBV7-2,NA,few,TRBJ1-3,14,TGTGCCAGCACCTCAAGAAGGGCTGGAAACACCATATATTTT,CASTSRRAGNTIYF
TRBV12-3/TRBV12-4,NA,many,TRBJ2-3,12,TGTGCCAGCAGTCAAAAATGGGATACGCAGTATTTT,CASSQKWDTQYF
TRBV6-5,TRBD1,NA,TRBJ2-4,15,TGTGCCAGCAGTTACTCTGGGACAGTCAAAAACATTCAGTACTTC,CASSYSGTVKNIQYF
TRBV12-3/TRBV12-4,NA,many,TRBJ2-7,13,TGTGCCAGCAGTGAACAGGGTTCGTACGAGCAGTACTTC,CASSEQGSYEQYF
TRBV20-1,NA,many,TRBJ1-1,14,TGCAGTGCTAGAGGTATAGGTGTAGGCACTGAAGCTTTCTTT,CSARGIGVGTEAFF
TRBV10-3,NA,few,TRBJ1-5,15,TGTGCCACCCTCGGGTCCCCCGGGGGGAGTCAGCCCCAGCATTTT,CATLGSPGGSQPQHF
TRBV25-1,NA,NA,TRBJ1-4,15,TGTGCCAGCAGTGAATCGGCAGGCGGGAATGAAAAACTGTTTTTT,CASSESAGGNEKLFF
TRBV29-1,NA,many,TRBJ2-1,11,TGCAGCGTTCATAGCGAAAATGAGCAGTTCTTC,CSVHSENEQFF
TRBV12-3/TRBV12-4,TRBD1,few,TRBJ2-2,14,TGTGCCAGCAGTTGGACAGGTCCCGCCGGGGAGCTGTTTTTT,CASSWTGPAGELFF
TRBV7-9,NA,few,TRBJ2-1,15,TGTGCCAGCAGCCCCACCTGGACGTCAGACAATGAGCAGTTCTTC,CASSPTWTSDNEQFF
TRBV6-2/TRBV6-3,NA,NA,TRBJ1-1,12,TGTGCCAGCAGAAGGACGGGCACTGAAGCTTTCTTT,CASRRTGTEAFF
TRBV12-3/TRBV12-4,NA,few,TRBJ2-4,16,TGTGCCAGCAGTTTAAGGGCAGGCGGGGCCAAAAACATTCAGTACTTC,CASSLRAGGAKNIQYF
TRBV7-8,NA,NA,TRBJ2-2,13,TGTGCCAGCGGGGAGAGCCCCACCGGGGAGCTGTTTTTT,CASGESPTGELFF
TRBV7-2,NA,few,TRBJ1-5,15,TGTGCCAGCAGTCGGGACAAAGGGGCTTTTCAGCCCCAGCATTTT,CASSRDKGAFQPQHF
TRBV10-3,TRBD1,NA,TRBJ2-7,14,TGTGCCATCAGCTCAGGGGGCGCGGTCCACGAGCAGTACTTC,CAISSGGAVHEQYF
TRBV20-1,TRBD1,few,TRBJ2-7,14,TGCAGTGCTACGGACAGGGGGTTTACCTACGAGCAGTACTTC,CSATDRGFTYEQYF
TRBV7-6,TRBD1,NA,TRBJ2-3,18,TGTGCCAGCAGCTTAATCCCCGGACAGGGCGTAAGCACAGATACGCAGTATTTT,CASSLIPGQGVSTDTQYF
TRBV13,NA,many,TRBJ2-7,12,TGTGCCAGCAGCTTGGGTCGGTACGAGCAGTACTTC,CASSLGRYEQYF
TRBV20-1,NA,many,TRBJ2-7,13,TGCAGTGCTAGGGAGGGAAGGGACTACGAGCAGTACTTC,CSAREGRDYEQYF
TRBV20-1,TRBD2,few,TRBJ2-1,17,TGCTGTGCTAGAGTTCCCAGCGGGGGGCGAACGAACAATGAGCAGTTCTTC,CCARVPSGGRTNNEQFF
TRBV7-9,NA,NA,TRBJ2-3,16,TGTGCCAGCAGCTTAGCGGATCAGGGGAAGGGAGATACGCAGTATTTT,CASSLADQGKGDTQYF
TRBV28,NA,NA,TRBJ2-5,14,TGTGCCAGCAGTTTGACACCCAGCAAAGAGACCCAGTACTTC,CASSLTPSKETQYF
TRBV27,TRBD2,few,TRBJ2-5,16,TGTGCCAGCAGTGTCACACTAGCGGGGGGGCTGGAGACCCAGTACTTC,CASSVTLAGGLETQYF
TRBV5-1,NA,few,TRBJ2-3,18,TGCGCCAGCAGCTACCCCCTCCTGGAGGGGGGGCGCGCAGATACGCAGTATTTT,CASSYPLLEGGRADTQYF
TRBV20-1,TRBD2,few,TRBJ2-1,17,TGCAGTGCTAGAGAGCAACTTGGACTAGCGAGGGGCAATGAGCAGTTCTTC,CSAREQLGLARGNEQFF
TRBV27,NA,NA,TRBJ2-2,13,TGTGCCAGCAGTTTTCATAGTCCCGGGGAGCTGTTTTTT,CASSFHSPGELFF
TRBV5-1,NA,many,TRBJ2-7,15,TGCGCCAGCAGCTTGGGCCGGGCTCCTCTCTACGAGCAGTACTTC,CASSLGRAPLYEQYF
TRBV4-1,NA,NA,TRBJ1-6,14,TGCGCCAGCGGAGAGGGGGGTTATAATTCACCCCTCCACTTT,CASGEGGYNSPLHF
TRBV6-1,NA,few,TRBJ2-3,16,TGTGCCAGCAGCCCCGGGATGAGGGGGGGAACTGATACGCAGTATTTT,CASSPGMRGGTDTQYF
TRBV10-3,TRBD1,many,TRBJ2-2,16,TGTGCCATCAGTAAAGAAGGACAGGGACTTCCACGGGAGCTGTTTTTT,CAISKEGQGLPRELFF
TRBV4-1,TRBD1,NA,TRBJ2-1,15,TGCGCCAGCAGCCAACAACAGGGGAAATACAATGAGCAGTTCTTC,CASSQQQGKYNEQFF
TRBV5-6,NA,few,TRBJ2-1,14,TGTGCCAGCAGCTTGGCCCCAACCTCTAGGGAGCAGTTCTTC,CASSLAPTSREQFF